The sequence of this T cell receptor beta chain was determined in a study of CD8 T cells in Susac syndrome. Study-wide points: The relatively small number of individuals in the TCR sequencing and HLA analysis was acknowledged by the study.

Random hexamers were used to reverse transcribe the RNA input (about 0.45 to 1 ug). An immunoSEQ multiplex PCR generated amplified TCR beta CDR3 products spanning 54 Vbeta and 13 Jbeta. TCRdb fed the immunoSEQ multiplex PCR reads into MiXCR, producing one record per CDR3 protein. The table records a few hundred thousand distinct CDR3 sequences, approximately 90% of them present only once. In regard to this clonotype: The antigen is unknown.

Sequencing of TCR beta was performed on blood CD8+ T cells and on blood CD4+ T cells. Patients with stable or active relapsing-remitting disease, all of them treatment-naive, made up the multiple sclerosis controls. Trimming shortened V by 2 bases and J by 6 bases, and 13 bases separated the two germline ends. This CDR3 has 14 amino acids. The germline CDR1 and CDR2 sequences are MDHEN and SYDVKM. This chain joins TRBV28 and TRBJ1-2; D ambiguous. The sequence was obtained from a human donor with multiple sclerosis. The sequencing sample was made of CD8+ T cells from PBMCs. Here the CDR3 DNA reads TGTGCCAGCAGTTTACCTTCGACCCACCATGGCTACACCTTC. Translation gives CASSLPSTHHGYTF.